This is a list of T cell receptor beta chains from one sample in a study of OX40 agonist ivuxolimab in advanced cancers. Assay: immunoSEQ multiplex PCR; the TCRdb copy retains only in-frame clones and omits some. This table has some 80,000 clones, 84% appearing once. Sequencing was performed on CD4+ or CD8+ T cells sorted from blood, taken in a trial of the OX40 agonist ivuxolimab. These receptors all stem from an adult with an advanced solid tumor such as melanoma, head and neck, liver or kidney cancer. The CDR3 runs from the conserved cysteine through the conserved F or W. A D gene is named only where the DNA matches it firmly. Some rows mark clone size as missing; the rest say once, few, many or name a class of expanded clone.

TRBD2 | 15 | TRBJ2-7 | NA | TRBV29-1 | CSVVRGGGPTYEQYF | TGCAGCGTTGTCCGGGGCGGGGGGCCGACCTACGAGCAGTACTTC
NA | 14 | TRBJ1-1 | NA | TRBV10-3 | CAVQRTPLNTEAFF | TGTGCCGTGCAGCGGACTCCTTTGAACACTGAAGCTTTCTTT
NA | 15 | TRBJ2-6 | NA | TRBV6-5 | CASISDSSGANVLTF | TGTGCCAGCATCTCTGATAGCTCTGGGGCCAACGTCCTGACTTTC
NA | 15 | TRBJ1-3 | NA | TRBV5-5 | CASSPGRFSGNTIYF | TGTGCCAGCAGCCCCGGACGGTTCTCTGGAAACACCATATATTTT
NA | 14 | TRBJ1-1 | NA | TRBV5-1 | CASSLDGENTEAFF | TGCGCCAGCAGCTTGGATGGGGAGAACACTGAAGCTTTCTTT
NA | 14 | TRBJ2-7 | once | TRBV7-3 | CASSLWPGGDEQYF | TGTGCCAGCAGCTTATGGCCAGGGGGGGACGAGCAGTACTTC
NA | 13 | TRBJ1-4 | NA | TRBV7-9 | CASSRDITKKLFF | TGTGCCAGCAGCCGGGACATTACTAAAAAACTGTTTTTT
NA | 11 | TRBJ2-7 | NA | TRBV11-2 | CASSLPGEQYF | TGTGCCAGCAGCTTACCTGGGGAGCAGTACTTC
TRBD1 | 16 | TRBJ2-7 | once | TRBV15 | CATSRVIRDRLYEQYF | TGTGCCACCAGCAGAGTAATCCGGGACAGGCTCTACGAGCAGTACTTC
TRBD1 | 16 | TRBJ2-2 | NA | TRBV27 | CASRPRGTGSTGELFF | TGTGCCAGCAGACCCAGAGGGACAGGGAGCACCGGGGAGCTGTTTTTT
NA | 14 | TRBJ2-5 | NA | TRBV30 | CAWSDTGSAETQYF | TGTGCCTGGAGCGATACAGGGAGCGCTGAGACCCAGTACTTC
NA | 15 | TRBJ2-5 | once | TRBV30 | CAWSNPSAYVETQYF | TGTGCCTGGAGTAATCCCTCCGCGTACGTGGAGACCCAGTACTTC
NA | 15 | TRBJ2-1 | NA | TRBV11-1 | CASSSRDDSYNEQFF | TGTGCCAGCAGCTCCCGGGACGATTCCTACAATGAGCAGTTCTTC
TRBD1 | 14 | TRBJ2-1 | NA | TRBV29-1 | CSVTTGGGGNEQFF | TGCAGCGTTACGACAGGGGGGGGTGGCAATGAGCAGTTCTTC
NA | 15 | TRBJ1-5 | NA | TRBV10-3 | CAISEGGSENQPQHF | TGTGCCATCAGTGAGGGTGGCAGCGAGAATCAGCCCCAGCATTTT
NA | 14 | TRBJ1-5 | NA | TRBV2 | CASSDIGARQPQHF | TGTGCCAGCAGTGACATAGGGGCCCGACAGCCCCAGCATTTT
NA | 21 | TRBJ1-5 | NA | TRBV7-4 | CASSLPRLSTGHPHSNQPQHF | TGTGCCAGCAGCTTGCCCCGATTAAGTACGGGACACCCTCATAGCAATCAGCCCCAGCATTTT
NA | 10 | TRBJ1-2 | NA | TRBV2 | CASRGLPYTF | TGTGCCAGCAGGGGCCTTCCCTACACCTTC
NA | 16 | TRBJ2-6 | NA | TRBV27 | CASSLLPLSGANVLTF | TGTGCCAGCAGTTTGCTGCCGCTCTCTGGGGCCAACGTCCTGACTTTC
TRBD1 | 15 | TRBJ1-2 | few | TRBV4-1 | CASSQPTGTNRGYTF | TGCGCCAGCAGCCAACCGACAGGGACTAACCGCGGCTACACCTTC
NA | 13 | TRBJ2-5 | NA | TRBV4-1 | CASAPGSGQTQYF | TGCGCCAGCGCCCCGGGGAGCGGGCAGACCCAGTACTTC
NA | 13 | TRBJ2-1 | NA | TRBV11-2 | CASSFGTKDEQFF | TGTGCCAGCAGCTTTGGAACCAAGGATGAGCAGTTCTTC
NA | 13 | TRBJ2-2 | few | TRBV5-5 | CASSLVSTGELFF | TGTGCCAGCAGCTTGGTTAGCACCGGGGAGCTGTTTTTT
TRBD2 | 15 | TRBJ2-5 | once | TRBV19 | CASSKTRAGGETQYF | TGTGCCAGTAGTAAGACTAGAGCGGGAGGAGAGACCCAGTACTTC
NA | 16 | TRBJ1-1 | NA | TRBV19 | CASNGRRTSMNTEAFF | TGTGCCAGTAACGGTCGGCGGACCTCTATGAACACTGAAGCTTTCTTT
TRBD1 | 15 | TRBJ1-1 | NA | TRBV7-6 | CASSPKQGASTEAFF | TGTGCCAGCAGCCCAAAACAGGGGGCCAGCACTGAAGCTTTCTTT
NA | 14 | TRBJ2-5 | NA | TRBV7-3 | CASSLGQAGETQYF | TGTGCCAGCAGCTTAGGTCAGGCGGGAGAGACCCAGTACTTC
TRBD1 | 14 | TRBJ1-4 | few | TRBV7-8 | CASSFQGAGEKLFF | TGTGCCAGCAGCTTCCAGGGGGCAGGTGAAAAACTGTTTTTT
NA | 15 | TRBJ2-3 | once | TRBV9 | CASSVAGGLGDTQYF | TGTGCCAGCAGCGTAGCGGGCGGGCTTGGCGATACGCAGTATTTT
NA | 13 | TRBJ1-1 | NA | TRBV18 | CASSSGGNTEAFF | TGTGCCAGCTCATCCGGAGGAAACACTGAAGCTTTCTTT
NA | 14 | TRBJ2-7 | few | TRBV7-9 | CASSAGNRGYEQYF | TGTGCCAGCAGCGCGGGGAACAGGGGCTACGAGCAGTACTTC
NA | 14 | TRBJ2-3 | NA | TRBV7-2 | CASSLERTTDTQYF | TGTGCCAGCAGCTTAGAAAGGACCACAGATACGCAGTATTTT
TRBD2 | 19 | TRBJ2-3 | NA | TRBV7-3 | CASSLNGATSDGGTDTQYF | TGTGCCAGCAGCTTAAATGGGGCGACTAGCGACGGGGGCACAGATACGCAGTATTTT
TRBD2 | 16 | TRBJ2-3 | NA | TRBV6-5 | CASSYSLRGSTNTQYF | TGTGCCAGCAGTTACTCGCTCCGCGGGAGTACCAATACGCAGTATTTT
NA | 11 | TRBJ2-7 | few | TRBV18 | CASSPERDRYF | TGTGCCAGCTCACCGGAACGAGACCGGTACTTC
NA | 12 | TRBJ2-7 | NA | TRBV11-3 | CASSHQINEQYF | TGTGCCAGCAGCCATCAAATTAACGAGCAGTACTTC
NA | 15 | TRBJ2-1 | NA | TRBV4-1 | CASSRSRGSYNEQFF | TGCGCCAGCAGCCGGTCCAGGGGTTCCTACAATGAGCAGTTCTTC
NA | 12 | TRBJ1-3 | NA | TRBV30 | CAWSRPGNTIYF | TGTGCCTGGAGTCGTCCTGGAAACACCATATATTTT
TRBD1 | 15 | TRBJ1-1 | NA | TRBV11-2 | CASSSRTGGNTEAFF | TGTGCCAGCAGCTCCCGGACAGGGGGGAACACTGAAGCTTTCTTT
NA | 17 | TRBJ2-2 | few | TRBV5-6 | CASSLSAQSLNTGELFF | TGTGCCAGCAGCTTGAGCGCACAGAGCCTGAACACCGGGGAGCTGTTTTTT
NA | 13 | TRBJ1-2 | NA | TRBV7-9 | CASSFRDAFGYTF | TGTGCCAGCAGCTTCCGGGACGCCTTCGGCTACACCTTC
NA | 15 | TRBJ2-7 | many | TRBV13 | CASSARTGLKDEQYF | TGTGCCAGCAGCGCCCGCACAGGGCTAAAGGACGAGCAGTACTTC
NA | 15 | TRBJ1-2 | NA | TRBV30 | CAWRLVLSANYGYTF | TGTGCCTGGAGGTTGGTGTTGTCGGCTAACTATGGCTACACCTTC
NA | 16 | TRBJ2-5 | NA | TRBV6-1 | CASSDPSGRGQETQYF | TGTGCCAGCAGTGATCCCTCGGGCCGGGGACAAGAGACCCAGTACTTC
NA | 15 | TRBJ1-2 | NA | TRBV7-8 | CASSSQGNAGDGYTF | TGTGCCAGCAGCTCGCAGGGTAATGCTGGCGATGGCTACACCTTC
NA | 14 | TRBJ2-7 | NA | TRBV19 | CASSPGDNLYEQYF | TGTGCCAGTAGTCCCGGGGACAACCTCTACGAGCAGTACTTC
TRBD2 | 15 | TRBJ2-7 | NA | TRBV4-1 | CASSPLTSGRGEQYF | TGCGCCAGCAGCCCTCTGACTAGCGGGAGAGGGGAGCAGTACTTC
TRBD1 | 14 | TRBJ1-2 | NA | TRBV2 | CASGGDSTLYGYTF | TGTGCCAGTGGGGGGGACAGCACCCTTTATGGCTACACCTTC
TRBD2 | 13 | TRBJ2-1 | NA | TRBV5-5 | CASSSGGYNEQFF | TGTGCCAGCAGTAGCGGGGGCTACAATGAGCAGTTCTTC